Presented here are 3 T cell receptor beta chains from one specimen sequenced in a study of CD8 T cells in Susac syndrome. A quantity of about 0.5 to 1 ug RNA underwent reverse transcription using random hexamers. TCRdb ran MiXCR on the immunoSEQ multiplex PCR reads and lists one entry per CDR3 protein. The table records some 110,000 distinct CDR3 sequences, around 92% of them present only once. Sequencing was carried out using CD4+ T cells from PBMCs. Receptors originate from a human donor with multiple sclerosis.

The chain links TRBV3-1 to TRBJ2-2; 15 bases are shared with TRBD2. V was clipped by 3 bases and J by 1 base; unmatched bases: 0. The germline CDR1 and CDR2 sequences are LGHDT and YNNKEL (reference sequence). This CDR3 region has 17 residues. This chain's CDR3 is CASSQGLAGGNTGELFF. DNA of the CDR3: TGTGCCAGCAGCCAGGGACTAGCGGGGGGGAACACCGGGGAGCTGTTTTTT. Looking up the rest from reference TRBV3-1 and TRBJ2-2 gives the full variable domain: DTAVSQTPKYLVTQMGNDKSIKCEQNLGHDTMYWYKQDSKKFLKIMFSYNNKELIINETVPNRFSPKSPDKAHLNLHINSLELGDSAVYFCASSQGLAGGNTGELFFGEGSRLTVL.

This rearrangement joins TRBV2 to TRBJ2-1; D is uncertain. The V and J ends lost 3 bases and 10 bases respectively, with 4 bases between them. CDR1 SNHLY and CDR2 FYNNEI come from the germline V gene. The CDR3 is 10 amino acids. CDR3: CASSEPEQFF. CDR3 bases: TGTGCCAGCAGTGAGCCCGAGCAGTTCTTC.

CDR3 region: CASSEGTYTEAFF. CDR3 nucleotide sequence: TGTGCCAGCAGTGAGGGAACATACACTGAAGCTTTCTTT. The genes are TRBV2 and TRBJ1-1; D not resolved. The germline gives CDR1 SNHLY, CDR2 FYNNEI. Trimming removed 3 bases from V and 3 bases from J, with 8 bases in between. The CDR3 consists of 13 residues.